This TCR beta chain was sequenced for a study of cytotoxic CD8 clonotypes in ibrutinib-treated CLL listed by TCRdb under 2021. In terms of the full investigation: In this cohort, around 15 patients were treatment-naive and some 10 were relapsed/refractory, while 17 to 18 had unmutated IGHV. Partial responses were observed in 24 patients and complete responses in 2; after a median follow-up of roughly 72 months, remission was maintained in 14 patients and progression was observed in some twelve. An average of around 250,000 productive templates and about 100,000 productive rearrangements was obtained per sample. The response samples were drawn at a median of approximately 12 months into treatment, with a range of roughly 6 to 36 months. Cryopreserved peripheral blood mononuclear cells were obtained before treatment, at response, and at either sustained remission or disease progression. Of the 70 to 100 people in the trial, approximately 28 had longitudinal samples available. Every remission and progressive disease sample was obtained while ibrutinib was still being received by the patients.

On a MiSeq, deep resolution sequencing aimed for a depth between 1 in 1 million and 1 in 200,000 T cells, with each clonotype covered roughly 10x on average. The immunoSEQ hsTCRB Kit was used to generate TCR beta libraries. From the authors' description of their analysis: Data were analyzed with ImmunoSEQ Data Assistant and ImmunoSEQ Analyzer, with V, D and J genes assigned per IMGT definitions. Clonality was computed as one minus normalized Shannon entropy of productive rearrangement frequencies, ranging from 0 to 1. Public clonotype analysis was restricted to overrepresented clonotypes comprising at least 0.05% of each patient's repertoire. Some 13 age-matched healthy donor repertoires from immuneACCESS served as clonality controls. Entries here come from immuneACCESS through TCRdb and include only in-frame sequences with V and J called. Some clones fail to appear in such tables; in the studies checked, an unresolved V gene covers under half of the shortfall, and the cause of the remainder is unknown. V, J and clone size reflect that table, while D and trimming were determined from the DNA. For this sample the table gives 250,000 to 350,000 clones, of which more than 70% were detected only once. Roughly 5.7% of the sample rests with the top ten.

According to the germline V gene, CDR1 reads ENHRY and CDR2 reads SYGVKD. The CDR3 goes from the cysteine to the phenylalanine over 15 residues. The sequence is cut down to CDR3 DNA, 45 bases in frame from base 1. Trimming removed 6 bases from V and 4 bases from J; the gene matches leave 10 bases unexplained. On the study overall, not on this receptor specifically: Clonality rose at ibrutinib response, remained stable during sustained remission, and dropped back toward baseline at progression. Public clonotypes were rare and either contracted or stayed stable during treatment, and the rise in clonality at ibrutinib response reflected the expansion of private clonotypes. Baseline clonality exceeded that of age-matched healthy donors and correlated strongly with circulating CD8+ T-cell counts. Sampling times were not matched between sustained-remission and progressing patients, and lymph node repertoires were not studied.

According to the study, the label for this sample's time point signals: progressive disease on ibrutinib. For TCR beta library preparation, 1.5 to 2 micrograms of genomic DNA were isolated from cryopreserved PBMCs. Longitudinal blood samples from CLL patients receiving ibrutinib monotherapy were subjected to high-throughput TCR beta sequencing. The patients took part in an open-label, single-center phase 2 trial of ibrutinib monotherapy. Comment on this clone: Its binding antigen is unknown. The record has no base qualities; no much larger clone is one base away.

The sequence was obtained from a human donor with chronic lymphocytic leukemia. The sequences come from PBMCs, collected at disease progression, from a patient treated with ibrutinib. The chain links TRBV10-3 with TRBJ2-5, and 8 bases in between align with TRBD2. The nucleotides are TGTGCCATCAGCGATAGCGGGGTATCGATAGAGACCCAGTACTTC. Translated, this gives CAISDSGVSIETQYF.